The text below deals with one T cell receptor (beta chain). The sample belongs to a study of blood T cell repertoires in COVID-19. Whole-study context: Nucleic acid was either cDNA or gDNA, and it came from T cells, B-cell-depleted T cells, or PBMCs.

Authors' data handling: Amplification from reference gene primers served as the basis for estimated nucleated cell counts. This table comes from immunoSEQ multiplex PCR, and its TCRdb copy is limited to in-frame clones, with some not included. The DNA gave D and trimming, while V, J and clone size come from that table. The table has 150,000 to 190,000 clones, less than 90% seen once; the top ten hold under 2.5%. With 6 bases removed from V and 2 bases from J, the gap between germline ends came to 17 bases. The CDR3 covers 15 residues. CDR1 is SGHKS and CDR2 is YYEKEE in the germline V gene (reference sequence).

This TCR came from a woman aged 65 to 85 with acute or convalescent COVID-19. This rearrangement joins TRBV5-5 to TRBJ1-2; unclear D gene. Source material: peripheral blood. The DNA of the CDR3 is TGTGCCAGCAACCCGCTTGGGAGAAACAACTATGGCTACACCTTC. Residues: CASNPLGRNNYGYTF.